This T cell receptor beta chain was identified during a study of shared clonotypes between healthy human individuals. Per germline, CDR1 GTSNPN and CDR2 SVGIG (reference sequence). The V segment lost 2 bases and the J segment 7 bases; nucleotides outside the gene matches: 10. The CDR3 consists of 17 residues. Broader study findings: The sharing of 4% to 5.5% of naive CD4 clonotypes was seen across a handful of donors.

CD45RO-negative, CCR7-positively selected cells formed the naive CD8 fraction, excluding terminally differentiated effector memory CD45RA+ cells. For this clone: What it recognizes is unknown.

Method: immunoSEQ multiplex PCR; TCRdb's copy keeps in-frame clones and lacks some. The sample holds about 2 million clones, over 85% seen once. The sequenced sample was naive CD8+ T cells sorted from blood. This TCR came from a man aged 18 to 29 in good health. The chain has TRBV30 and TRBJ2-2; 13 bases match TRBD2. CDR3 residues: CAWSLTSGRGEGGELFF. DNA of the CDR3: TGTGCCTGGAGTTTAACTAGCGGGAGGGGGGAAGGCGGGGAGCTGTTTTTT.